Following are 22 T cell receptor beta chains from one sample sequenced in a study of CD8 T cells in ankylosing spondylitis. Each CDR3 protein gets one entry after TCRdb re-called the 5' RACE reads with MiXCR. The top ten clones hold approximately 15% of a sample with about 180,000 distinct CDR3 sequences, roughly 10% of them seen once. The sequenced material came from blood, either unsorted or a sorted T cell fraction (not recorded which). These TCRs come from a female donor with ankylosing spondylitis or in good health (not recorded which).

This clonotype was detected many times. The genes are TRBV7-2 and TRBJ1-1; D not resolved. Germline CDR1 SGHTA, CDR2 FQGNSA. This CDR3 comprises 15 residues. The V and J ends lost 1 base and 0 bases respectively, with 9 bases between them. This CDR3 is CASSLGGFMNTEAFF. CDR3 DNA: TGTGCCAGCAGCTTAGGAGGTTTCATGAACACTGAAGCTTTCTTT.

At least ten counts were recorded for this clonotype. This rearrangement joins TRBV5-1 to TRBJ2-7, with unresolved D. Germline lookup yields CDR1 SGHRS and CDR2 YFSETQ. The CDR3 consists of 12 residues. The V end lost 0 bases, the J end lost 3 bases, and 4 bases lay between the germline ends. This CDR3 is CASSLDGYEQYF. The CDR3 DNA follows: TGCGCCAGCAGCTTGGACGGCTACGAGCAGTACTTC.

This clonotype was seen ten or more times. The V call is TRBV4-1, the J call TRBJ1-1, with D unclear. CDR1 and CDR2 from the germline V gene are MGHRA and YSYEKL. Trimming cost V 0 bases and J 4 bases, with 30 bases left between them. The CDR3 runs 21 residues. For the CDR3, the DNA is TGCGCCAGCAGCCAAGATATAGGCGGCAAGGGAGGAACTGTCCCGATCACTGAAGCTTTCTTT. Translation gives CASSQDIGGKGGTVPITEAFF.

This clonotype came up a few times. The J gene is TRBJ2-7, the V gene TRBV12-3 or TRBV12-4; a weak D match, TRBD1 (5 bases). V lost 6 bases to trimming and J lost 5 bases, with 17 bases between them. This CDR3 comprises 14 residues. CDR3 amino acids: CASRPTQIGDEQYF. The CDR3 coding sequence is TGTGCCAGCAGACCCACCCAAATAGGGGACGAGCAGTACTTC.

J is TRBJ2-1 and V is TRBV7-2, with D unclear. V was clipped by 5 bases and J by 1 base, with 18 bases between them. The CDR3 has 17 amino acids. Germline V CDR1 and CDR2: SGHTA, FQGNSA. In nucleotides, the CDR3 is TGTGCCAGCAGCCTGTGGGGTAGCATGGGATCCTACAATGAGCAGTTCTTC. It encodes CASSLWGSMGSYNEQFF.

A few counts support this clonotype. The chain has TRBV10-3 and TRBJ2-1; the D is unclear. Trimming took off 0 bases at V and 8 bases at J, with 11 bases between the two ends. The CDR3 is 14 amino acids. The germline CDR1 and CDR2 sequences are ENHRY and SYGVKD. CDR3 DNA: TGTGCCATCAGTGAGTCGTTTAAGTCCCATGAGCAGTTCTTC. Encoded protein: CAISESFKSHEQFF.

This clonotype was found a few times. The chain recombines TRBV7-6 with TRBJ2-1; D may correspond to TRBD1 or TRBD2 (6 bases each). Per germline, CDR1 SGHVS and CDR2 FNYEAQ. V lost 1 base, J lost 10 bases, and 20 bases lay in between. The CDR3 covers 16 residues. CDR3 DNA sequence: TGTGCCAGCAGCTTAGTAGGGGGGATCCCCGGTGGGGAGCAGTTCTTC. Translated: CASSLVGGIPGGEQFF.

The table lists this clonotype with a few counts. The J gene is TRBJ2-3, the V gene TRBV19; 10 nucleotides agree with TRBD2. Germline CDR1 reads LNHDA; CDR2 reads SQIVND (reference sequence). The CDR3 totals 15 residues. Trimming at V came to 7 bases and at J to 5 bases, leaving 9 bases not matched to a gene. The CDR3 sequence is CASKASGRVGDTQYF. CDR3 DNA: TGTGCCAGTAAGGCTAGCGGGAGAGTGGGAGATACGCAGTATTTT.

The genes are TRBV11-3 and TRBJ1-2; the D gene is possibly TRBD1 (5 bases). The germline V gene has CDR1 SGHNT and CDR2 YENEEA. The V end lost 4 bases, the J end lost 2 bases, and 8 bases lay between the germline ends. The CDR3 loop spans 13 amino acids. The CDR3 nucleotides are TGTGCCAGCAGCTCTGACAGAAACTATGGCTACACCTTC. Residues: CASSSDRNYGYTF.

The chain has TRBV3-1 and TRBJ2-7; 7 bases are shared with TRBD2. The germline V gene has CDR1 LGHDT and CDR2 YNNKEL (reference sequence). The V segment lost 4 bases and the J segment 3 bases; nucleotides outside the gene matches: 6. This CDR3 spans 14 amino acids. The CDR3 bases are TGTGCCAGCAGCCTCCGGGCGGGAGACTACGAGCAGTACTTC. Translation gives CASSLRAGDYEQYF.

This clonotype came up a few times. This rearrangement joins TRBV12-3 or TRBV12-4 to TRBJ2-7, with a possible D match to TRBD1 (5 bases). The CDR3 consists of 12 residues. The V end was cut by 1 base, the J end by 5 bases, with 6 bases between. The CDR3 sequence: CASSLEGDEQYF. DNA of the CDR3: TGTGCCAGCAGTTTAGAAGGGGACGAGCAGTACTTC.

This rearrangement joins TRBV6-2 or TRBV6-3 to TRBJ2-5; D is unresolved. The germline CDR1 and CDR2 sequences are MNHEY and SVGEGT. With 5 bases removed from V and 7 bases from J, the gap between germline ends came to 11 bases. CDR3 length: 12 amino acids. This CDR3 is CASSTDGRTQYF. CDR3 DNA sequence: TGTGCCAGCAGTACGGATGGGCGGACCCAGTACTTC.

The CDR3 bases are TGTGCCACCTCCTGGAGTTCCAGGGGAGAAGAGACCCAGTACTTC. Amino acid sequence: CATSWSSRGEETQYF. This sequence joins TRBV15 and TRBJ2-5, with D possibly being TRBD1 (6 bases). CDR1 and CDR2 from the germline V gene are LNHNV and YYDKDF (reference sequence). This CDR3 has 15 residues. The V end lost 8 bases, the J end lost 3 bases, and 19 bases lay between the germline ends.

This clonotype turned up a few times. A read error may produce the germline difference seen at one junction end. The rearrangement joins TRBV27 to TRBJ1-2; D ambiguous. CDR3 length: 13 amino acids. Germline CDR1 is MNHEY and CDR2 is SMNVEV (reference sequence). The DNA of the CDR3 is TGTGCCACCAGTACAGACTCCTCCTATGGCTACACCTTC. This codes for CATSTDSSYGYTF.

In this sample, this clonotype turned up a few times. This chain joins TRBV7-8 and TRBJ1-2; the D gene is possibly TRBD1 (5 bases). This CDR3 is built from 15 residues. Germline values: CDR1 SGHVS, CDR2 FQNEAQ. The V gene lost 5 bases and the J gene lost 4 bases, with 17 bases spanning the gap. Written as DNA, the CDR3 is TGTGCCAGCAGCCAAGGGGCGAGCGCTAGCTATGGCTACACCTTC. Protein: CASSQGASASYGYTF.

The J gene is TRBJ2-7, the V gene TRBV20-1; tentative D call: TRBD2 (6 bases). The CDR3 sequence is 12 residues long. V was trimmed by 5 bases and J by 4 bases, leaving 12 bases between them. CDR1 is DFQATT and CDR2 is SNEGSKA in the germline V gene (reference sequence). This chain's CDR3 is CSAQKEGYEQYF. DNA for the CDR3: TGCAGTGCTCAGAAGGAGGGATACGAGCAGTACTTC.

The chain recombines TRBV6-8 with TRBJ2-7; 12 nucleotides line up with TRBD1. J was trimmed by 4 bases and V by 6 bases; bases with no gene match: 10. The CDR3 covers 16 residues. The germline V gene encodes CDR1 MNHGY and CDR2 SAAAGT. The CDR3 loop reads CASRNVRDRGLYEQYF. Written as DNA, the CDR3 is TGTGCCAGCAGGAACGTGCGGGACAGGGGGCTTTACGAGCAGTACTTC.

The V and J genes are TRBV20-1 and TRBJ2-2; D is unresolved. The CDR3 covers 15 residues. CDR1 and CDR2 from the germline V gene are DFQATT and SNEGSKA (reference sequence). V was pared by 3 bases and J by 5 bases, with 16 bases between. The CDR3 is CSASSTTGVTGELFF. CDR3 DNA: TGCAGTGCTAGCTCCACCACTGGGGTTACCGGGGAGCTGTTTTTT.

The sample holds a few counts of this clonotype. V and J are TRBV28 and TRBJ2-7; no reliable D call. This CDR3 is 12 amino acids long. V was pared by 3 bases and J by 12 bases, with 15 bases between. CDR1 and CDR2 (germline): MDHEN, SYDVKM. This CDR3 is CASSLTRRDRYF. For the CDR3, the DNA is TGTGCCAGCAGTTTGACCCGACGAGATAGGTACTTC.

In this sample, this clonotype turned up a few times. V usage is TRBV27 and J usage is TRBJ2-7; D may be TRBD2 (6 bases). The CDR3 contains 13 residues. Per the germline V gene, CDR1 is MNHEY and CDR2 is SMNVEV (reference sequence). V was cut by 8 bases and J by 3 bases, with 14 bases left in between. The CDR3 DNA reads TGTGCCAGCTCCCGGGGGATTGACTACGAGCAGTACTTC. Protein: CASSRGIDYEQYF.

This clonotype appeared a few times. The J gene is TRBJ2-7, the V gene TRBV7-8; TRBD1 aligns across 8 bases. V trimming: 0 bases; J trimming: 2 bases; junction bases outside the gene matches: 6. This CDR3 has 16 amino acids. Per germline, CDR1 SGHVS and CDR2 FQNEAQ. CDR3 in amino acids: CASSLARGQAAYEQYF. The CDR3 DNA sequence: TGTGCCAGCAGCTTAGCGAGGGGACAGGCGGCCTACGAGCAGTACTTC.

This clonotype has a handful of counts. This sequence joins TRBV27 and TRBJ1-1, with TRBD1 matching over 8 bases. CDR1 is MNHEY and CDR2 is SMNVEV in the germline V gene (reference sequence). Trimming took 5 bases from V and 3 from J; bases not matched to a gene: 8. The CDR3 is made up of 15 amino acids. The CDR3 spells CASSRTTGVDTEAFF. The CDR3 DNA is TGTGCCAGCAGTAGGACGACAGGGGTGGACACTGAAGCTTTCTTT.